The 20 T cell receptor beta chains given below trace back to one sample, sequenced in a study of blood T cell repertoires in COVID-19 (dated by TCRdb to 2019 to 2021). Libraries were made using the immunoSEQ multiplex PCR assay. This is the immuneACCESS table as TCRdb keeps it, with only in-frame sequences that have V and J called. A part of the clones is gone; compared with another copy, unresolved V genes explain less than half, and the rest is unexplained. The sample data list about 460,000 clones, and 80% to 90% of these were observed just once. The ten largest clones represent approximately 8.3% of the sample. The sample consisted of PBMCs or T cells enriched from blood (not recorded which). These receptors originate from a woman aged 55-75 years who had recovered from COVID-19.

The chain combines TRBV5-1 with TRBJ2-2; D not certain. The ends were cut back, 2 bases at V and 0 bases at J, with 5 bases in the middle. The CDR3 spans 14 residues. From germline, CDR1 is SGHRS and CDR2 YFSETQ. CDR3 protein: CASSFPSNTGELFF. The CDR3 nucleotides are TGCGCCAGCAGCTTTCCCTCGAACACCGGGGAGCTGTTTTTT.

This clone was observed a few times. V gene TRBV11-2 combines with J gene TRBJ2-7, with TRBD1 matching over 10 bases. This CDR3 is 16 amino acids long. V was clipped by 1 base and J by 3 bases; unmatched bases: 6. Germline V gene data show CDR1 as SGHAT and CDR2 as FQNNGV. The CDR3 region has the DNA TGTGCCAGCAGCTTAGGGTACGGGACAGGGGACTACGAGCAGTACGTC. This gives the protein CASSLGYGTGDYEQYV.

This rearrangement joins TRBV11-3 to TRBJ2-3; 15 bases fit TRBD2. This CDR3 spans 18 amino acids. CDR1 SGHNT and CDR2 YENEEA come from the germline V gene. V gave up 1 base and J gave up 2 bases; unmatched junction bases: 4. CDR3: CASSLVGTSGGPTDTQYF. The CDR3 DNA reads TGTGCCAGCAGCTTAGTTGGGACTAGCGGGGGGCCCACAGATACGCAGTATTTT.

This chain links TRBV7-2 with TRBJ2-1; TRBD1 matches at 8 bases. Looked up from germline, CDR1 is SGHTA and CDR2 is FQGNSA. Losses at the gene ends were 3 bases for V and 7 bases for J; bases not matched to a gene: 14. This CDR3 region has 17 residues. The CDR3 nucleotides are TGTGCCAGCAGCTTCACCAGGGGACAGGCGTCTTCGAATGAGCAGTTCTTC. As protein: CASSFTRGQASSNEQFF.

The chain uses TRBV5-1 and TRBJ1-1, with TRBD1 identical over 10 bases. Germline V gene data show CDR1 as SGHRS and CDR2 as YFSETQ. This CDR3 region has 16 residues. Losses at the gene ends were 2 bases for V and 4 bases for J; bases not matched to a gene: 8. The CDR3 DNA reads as TGCGCCAGCAGCTTTGCGGGACAGGGGCCCACCACTGAAGCTTTCTTT. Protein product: CASSFAGQGPTTEAFF.

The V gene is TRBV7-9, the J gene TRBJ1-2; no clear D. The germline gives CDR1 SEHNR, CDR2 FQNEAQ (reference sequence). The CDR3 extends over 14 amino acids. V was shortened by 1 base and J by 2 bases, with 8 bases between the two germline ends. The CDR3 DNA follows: TGTGCCAGCAGCTTAGTTTGGGAGAACTATGGCTACACCTTC. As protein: CASSLVWENYGYTF.

The CDR3 is CASSVRDIPNTEAFF. The CDR3 DNA reads TGTGCCAGCAGCGTCCGGGACATACCGAACACTGAAGCTTTCTTT. V gene TRBV9 combines with J gene TRBJ1-1; perhaps TRBD1 as D (6 bases). V lost 2 bases and J lost 1, with 12 bases in between. The CDR3 has 15 amino acids. Looked up from germline, CDR1 is SGDLS and CDR2 is YYNGEE.

The CDR3 sequence: CASSPPSKNTEAFF. CDR3 coding DNA: TGTGCCAGCTCACCACCATCCAAGAACACTGAAGCTTTCTTT. The gene calls are TRBV18 and TRBJ1-1; no clear D. Germline lookup yields CDR1 KGHSH and CDR2 LQKENI. The CDR3 contains 14 residues. V dropped 0 bases and J dropped 1 base, with 6 bases sitting between them.

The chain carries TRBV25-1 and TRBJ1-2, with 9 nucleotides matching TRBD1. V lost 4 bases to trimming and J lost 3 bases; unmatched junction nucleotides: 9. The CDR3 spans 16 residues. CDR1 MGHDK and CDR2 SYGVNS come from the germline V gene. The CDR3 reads CASSGDREGLYYGYTF. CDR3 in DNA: TGTGCCAGCAGTGGGGACAGGGAAGGCCTCTACTATGGCTACACCTTC.

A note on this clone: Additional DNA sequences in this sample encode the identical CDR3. The CDR3 DNA reads TGCGCCAGCAGCTCCACAGCCGCCACTGAAGCTTTCTTT. This codes for CASSSTAATEAFF. This chain uses TRBV5-1 with TRBJ1-1, with D unclear. The V and J ends lost 3 bases and 4 bases respectively, with 10 bases between them. In germline, CDR1 is SGHRS, CDR2 YFSETQ. The CDR3 totals 13 residues.

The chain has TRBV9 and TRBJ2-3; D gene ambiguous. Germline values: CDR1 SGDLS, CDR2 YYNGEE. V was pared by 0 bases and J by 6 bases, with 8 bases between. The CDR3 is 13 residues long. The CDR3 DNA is TGTGCCAGCAGCGTAGAAATCGTGGATACGCAGTATTTT. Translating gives CASSVEIVDTQYF.

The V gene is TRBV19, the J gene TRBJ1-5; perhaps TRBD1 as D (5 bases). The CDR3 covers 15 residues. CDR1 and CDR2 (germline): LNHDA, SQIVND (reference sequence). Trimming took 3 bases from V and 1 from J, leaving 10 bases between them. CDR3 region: CASSMGPGSNQPQHF. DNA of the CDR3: TGTGCCAGTAGTATGGGGCCCGGGAGCAATCAGCCCCAGCATTTT.

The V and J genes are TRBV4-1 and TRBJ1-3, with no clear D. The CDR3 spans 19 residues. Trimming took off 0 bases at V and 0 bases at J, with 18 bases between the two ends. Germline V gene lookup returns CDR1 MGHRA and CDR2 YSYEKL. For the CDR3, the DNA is TGCGCCAGCAGCCAAGATAAGACCACAGCGGGAGACTCTGGAAACACCATATATTTT. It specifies CASSQDKTTAGDSGNTIYF.

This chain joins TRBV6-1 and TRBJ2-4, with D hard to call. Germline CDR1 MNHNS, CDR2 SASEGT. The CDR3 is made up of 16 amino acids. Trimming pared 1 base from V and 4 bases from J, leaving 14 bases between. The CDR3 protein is CASSEDRVPVKNIQYF. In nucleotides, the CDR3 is TGTGCCAGCAGTGAAGATCGGGTCCCGGTTAAAAACATTCAGTACTTC.

CDR3 amino acids: CASSQTRDRVSDEQFF. The CDR3 DNA is TGCGCCAGCAGCCAAACTCGGGACAGGGTATCGGATGAGCAGTTCTTC. The chain carries TRBV5-1 and TRBJ2-1; the match to TRBD1 covers 9 bases. The CDR3 loop spans 16 amino acids. The ends lost 4 bases at V and 8 bases at J; junction bases unmatched: 13. Germline CDR1 and CDR2: SGHRS and YFSETQ.

The DNA of the CDR3 is TGTGCCAGCTACCACAGGACAGGTGCAGAAAAACTGTTTTTT. Its protein product is CASYHRTGAEKLFF. This chain connects TRBV6-5 to TRBJ1-4; 7 bases are a match to TRBD1. The V gene end was trimmed by 8 bases and the J gene end by 8 bases; junction bases not matched to a gene: 11. Germline V gene data show CDR1 as MNHEY and CDR2 as SVGAGI. The CDR3 sequence is 14 residues long.

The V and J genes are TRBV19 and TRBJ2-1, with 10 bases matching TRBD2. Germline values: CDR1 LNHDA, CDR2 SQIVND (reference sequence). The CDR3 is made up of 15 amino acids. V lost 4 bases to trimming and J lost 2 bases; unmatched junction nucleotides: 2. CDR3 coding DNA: TGTGCCAGTAGTACTACTAGCGGGACCTACAATGAGCAGTTCTTC. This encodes CASSTTSGTYNEQFF.

The CDR3 protein is CASSGDYGELFF. The CDR3 nucleotides are TGTGCCAGCAGTGGAGATTACGGGGAGCTGTTTTTT. The genes are TRBV2 and TRBJ2-2; D ambiguous. Per the germline V gene, CDR1 is SNHLY and CDR2 is FYNNEI. The V and J ends lost 4 bases and 7 bases respectively, with 7 bases between them. This CDR3 is 12 amino acids long.

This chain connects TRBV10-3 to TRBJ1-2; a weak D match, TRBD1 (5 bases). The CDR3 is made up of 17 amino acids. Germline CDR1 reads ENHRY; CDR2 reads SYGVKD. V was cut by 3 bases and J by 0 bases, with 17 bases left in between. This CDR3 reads CAISDISSDIANYGYTF. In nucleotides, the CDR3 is TGTGCCATCAGTGATATAAGTTCGGACATCGCTAACTATGGCTACACCTTC.

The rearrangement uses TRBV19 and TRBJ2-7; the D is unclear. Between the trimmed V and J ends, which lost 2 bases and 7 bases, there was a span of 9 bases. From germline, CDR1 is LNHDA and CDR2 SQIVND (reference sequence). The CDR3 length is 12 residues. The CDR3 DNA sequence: TGTGCCAGTAGTATATCGCCCGCGGAGCAGTACTTC. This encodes CASSISPAEQYF.